Reported below is one TCR beta chain. The antigen remains undetermined. These data belong to a study of siplizumab effects on memory and regulatory T cells. Findings and limits, study-wide: Suppressive activity of Tregs proliferating in siplizumab cultures remained unconfirmed. Naive T cells appeared more varied than memory cells and looked like key alloresponse contributors. Siplizumab significantly brought down the alloreactive sequences that trace back to unstimulated CD4+ memory cells.

Per sample, some 10^5 TCR templates underwent assay. The protocol was immunoSEQ multiplex PCR, while the TCRdb copy is restricted to in-frame clones and leaves out a portion. The table has more than 70,000 clones, just under 95% seen once. V lost 7 bases to trimming and J lost 6 bases; unmatched junction nucleotides: 8. CDR1 SEHNR and CDR2 FQNEAQ come from the germline V gene (reference sequence). There are 13 residues in the CDR3. The origin of this receptor is a human donor in good health. Material: CD8+ T cells sorted from blood. The J gene is TRBJ1-2, the V gene TRBV7-9, with 7 bases aligning to TRBD1. The CDR3 DNA follows: TGTGCCAGCACCATAGGCAGGGGGAATGGCTACACCTTC. It specifies CASTIGRGNGYTF.